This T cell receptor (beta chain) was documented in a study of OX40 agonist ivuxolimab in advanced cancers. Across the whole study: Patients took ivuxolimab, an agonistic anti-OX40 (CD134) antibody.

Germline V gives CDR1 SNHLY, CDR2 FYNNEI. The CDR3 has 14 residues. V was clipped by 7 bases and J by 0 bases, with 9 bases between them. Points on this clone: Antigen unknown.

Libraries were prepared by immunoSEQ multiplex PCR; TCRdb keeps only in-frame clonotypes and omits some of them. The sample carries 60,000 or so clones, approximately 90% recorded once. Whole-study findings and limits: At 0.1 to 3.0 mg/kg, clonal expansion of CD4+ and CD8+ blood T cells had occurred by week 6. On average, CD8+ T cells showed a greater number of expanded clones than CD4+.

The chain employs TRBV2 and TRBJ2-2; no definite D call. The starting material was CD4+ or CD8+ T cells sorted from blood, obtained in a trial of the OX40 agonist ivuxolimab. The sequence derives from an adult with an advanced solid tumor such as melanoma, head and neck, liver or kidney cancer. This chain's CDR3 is CASTGSANTGELFF. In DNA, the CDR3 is TGTGCCAGCACGGGCAGCGCGAACACCGGGGAGCTGTTTTTT.